These T cell receptor beta chains were read from a single sample in a study of T cells in Graves' hyperthyroidism and ophthalmopathy. TCRdb itself ran the multiplex PCR reads through MiXCR, one entry per CDR3 protein. Here the sample spans 350,000 or so distinct CDR3 sequences, about 21% being singletons. The sample consisted of blood. These TCRs come from a woman aged 45-65 years with Graves' hyperthyroidism. The conserved cysteine and the conserved F or W are not part of the CDR3 here. The order of the fields is V gene, J gene, CDR3 protein.

>TRBV2|TRBJ1-2
ASSEFRDRGDYGYT
>TRBV5-1|TRBJ2-6
ASSPGTSGGSGANVLT
>TRBV6-1|TRBJ2-7
ASSNAGGPGYEQY
>TRBV4-2|TRBJ1-1
ASSQGGDVDTEAF
>TRBV11-2|TRBJ2-3
ASSRSGQTDTQY
>TRBV6-6|TRBJ1-2
ASSYSGTGGADGYT
>TRBV12-5|TRBJ1-1
ASGLVGVEAF
>TRBV5-1|TRBJ2-1
ASSSTAPSSYNEQF
>TRBV4-1|TRBJ1-1
ASRPTGPNTEAF
>TRBV12-3/TRBV12-4|TRBJ1-6
ASSLQTGGWSPLH
>TRBV6-1|TRBJ1-1
ASRLLGTEAF
>TRBV28|TRBJ2-7
ASSPDRDEQY
>TRBV5-1|TRBJ2-1
ASSLDSTGQQF
>TRBV6-4|TRBJ2-2
ASSDSETNTGELF
>TRBV3-1|TRBJ2-7
ASSPPGQGVTYEQY
>TRBV6-1|TRBJ2-7
ASTPSQGKYEQY
>TRBV20-1|TRBJ1-1
SARTRQGMNTEAF
>TRBV2|TRBJ2-7
ASSVGSAAYEQY
>TRBV29-1|TRBJ2-1
SVVTGIYNEQF
>TRBV5-6|TRBJ2-2
ASSLVMNTGELF
>TRBV12-3/TRBV12-4|TRBJ1-1
ASSLIGPKNTEAF
>TRBV7-6|TRBJ2-5
ASSLRLAWVQETQY
>TRBV6-1|TRBJ1-1
ASSVSTGGTSEAF
>TRBV5-6|TRBJ1-5
ASRRGPAGNQPQH